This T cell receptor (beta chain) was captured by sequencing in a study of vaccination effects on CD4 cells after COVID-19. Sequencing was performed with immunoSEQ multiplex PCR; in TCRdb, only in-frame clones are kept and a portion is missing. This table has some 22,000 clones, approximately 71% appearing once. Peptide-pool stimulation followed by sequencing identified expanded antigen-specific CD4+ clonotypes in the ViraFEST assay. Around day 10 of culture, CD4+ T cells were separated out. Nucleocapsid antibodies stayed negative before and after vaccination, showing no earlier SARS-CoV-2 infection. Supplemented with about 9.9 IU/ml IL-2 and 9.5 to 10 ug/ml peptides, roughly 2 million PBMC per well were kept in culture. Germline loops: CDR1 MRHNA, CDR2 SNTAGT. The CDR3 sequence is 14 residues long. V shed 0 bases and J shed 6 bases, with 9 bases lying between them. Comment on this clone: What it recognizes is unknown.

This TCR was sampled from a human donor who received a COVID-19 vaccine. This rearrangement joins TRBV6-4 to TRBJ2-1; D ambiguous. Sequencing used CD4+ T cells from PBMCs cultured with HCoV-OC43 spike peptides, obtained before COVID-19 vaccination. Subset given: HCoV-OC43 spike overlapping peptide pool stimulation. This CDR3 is CASSDSDILNEQFF. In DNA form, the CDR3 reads TGTGCCAGCAGTGACTCGGATATCCTCAATGAGCAGTTCTTC.